The 27 T cell receptor beta chains in this list originate from one sample, sequenced in a study of T cell responses to AZD1222 COVID-19 vaccine. Profiling relied on immunoSEQ multiplex PCR, and the TCRdb table lists in-frame clones only, not all of them. The sample shows 30,000 to 35,000 clones, around three quarters of them seen only once. The sequencing used peripheral blood, collected 28 days after the second AZD1222 dose. The receptors come from an adult who received the AZD1222 COVID-19 vaccine.

The chain recombines TRBV5-1 with TRBJ2-3; perhaps D is TRBD1 or TRBD2 (5 bases each). Deletions cut 2 bases from V and 1 base from J, with 14 bases between. Germline CDR1 reads SGHRS; CDR2 reads YFSETQ. The CDR3 loop spans 16 amino acids. CDR3 nucleotides: TGCGCCAGCAGCTTACCTGGGGGAGCGGGCACAGATACGCAGTATTTT. Translation gives CASSLPGGAGTDTQYF. Full variable domain (remainder filled in from reference TRBV5-1 and TRBJ2-3): KAGVTQTPRYLIKTRGQQVTLSCSPISGHRSVSWYQQTPGQGLQFLFEYFSETQRNKGNFPGRFSGRQFSNSRSEMNVSTLELGDSALYLCASSLPGGAGTDTQYFGPGTRLTVL.

The table lists this clone with a few counts. This chain joins TRBV7-6 and TRBJ2-1; a weak D match, TRBD2 (6 bases). The germline CDR1 and CDR2 sequences are SGHVS and FNYEAQ. This CDR3 spans 17 amino acids. The germline V and J ends were trimmed by 5 bases and 7 bases, with 24 bases remaining between them. The CDR3 loop is CASSRGAGQRIRNEQFF. CDR3 DNA sequence: TGTGCCAGCAGCCGCGGGGCAGGCCAACGAATACGGAATGAGCAGTTCTTC.

This clone was seen a handful of times. The V gene is TRBV11-3, the J gene TRBJ2-5, with TRBD1 as a possible D gene (7 bases). CDR3 length: 12 residues. Germline CDR1 reads SGHNT; CDR2 reads YENEEA. Trimming removed 6 bases from V and 4 bases from J, with 9 bases in between. CDR3 loop: CASRQGGETQYF. The CDR3 DNA follows: TGTGCCAGCAGGCAGGGGGGAGAGACCCAGTACTTC.

The rearrangement links TRBV11-2 to TRBJ2-3; D call uncertain. Germline loops: CDR1 SGHAT, CDR2 FQNNGV. The CDR3 covers 16 residues. The V gene lost 1 base and the J gene lost 2 bases, with 13 bases spanning the gap. DNA for the CDR3: TGTGCCAGCAGCTTAGCGGTCCAGACCTTCACAGATACGCAGTATTTT. This codes for CASSLAVQTFTDTQYF.

The chain employs TRBV19 and TRBJ1-1; possible D gene TRBD1, 6 bases. The CDR3 is 13 residues long. The germline V gene encodes CDR1 LNHDA and CDR2 SQIVND (reference sequence). Trimming took off 10 bases at V and 5 bases at J, with 17 bases between the two ends. CDR3: CAIKDRSATEAFF. The CDR3 DNA is TGTGCCATTAAAGACAGGTCGGCGACTGAAGCTTTCTTT. The complete variable domain, with remaining parts taken from reference TRBV19 and TRBJ1-1, reads DGGITQSPKYLFRKEGQNVTLSCEQNLNHDAMYWYRQDPGQGLRLIYYSQIVNDFQKGDIAEGYSVSREKKESFPLTVTSAQKNPTAFYLCAIKDRSATEAFFGQGTRLTVV.

The chain carries TRBV18 and TRBJ1-1, with 11 bases aligning to TRBD1. V trimming: 4 bases; J trimming: 1 base; junction bases outside the gene matches: 8. The CDR3 contains 17 residues. Germline V gives CDR1 KGHSH, CDR2 LQKENI. The CDR3 is CASSQPRDRGANTEAFF. Written as DNA, the CDR3 is TGTGCCAGCTCACAACCCCGGGACAGGGGGGCGAACACTGAAGCTTTCTTT.

The V call is TRBV24-1, the J call TRBJ2-1; a possible D gene is TRBD2 (6 bases). V lost 7 bases and J 1 base, leaving 10 bases between the germline ends. The CDR3 runs to 14 residues. Looked up from germline, CDR1 is KGHDR and CDR2 is SFDVKD. The DNA of the CDR3 is TGTGCCACCAGCCCCGGGGGTTCCTACAATGAGCAGTTCTTC. Amino acid sequence: CATSPGGSYNEQFF.

The V gene is TRBV18, the J gene TRBJ1-1; TRBD1 matches at 7 bases. The CDR3 extends over 15 amino acids. The germline gives CDR1 KGHSH, CDR2 LQKENI. V was clipped by 1 base and J by 4 bases; unmatched bases: 6. The CDR3 sequence is CASSPQGQRSTEAFF. CDR3 nucleotides: TGTGCCAGCTCACCACAGGGACAGAGGTCCACTGAAGCTTTCTTT.

This clone has a handful of counts. The V and J genes are TRBV5-4 and TRBJ1-2, with 8 nucleotides matching TRBD1. The CDR3 is 15 residues long. Germline CDR1 is SGHNT and CDR2 is YYREEE (reference sequence). With V trimmed by 0 bases and J by 2 bases, 3 bases remained unmatched. Written as DNA, the CDR3 is TGTGCCAGCAGCTTGGCCGGACAGGGCAACTATGGCTACACCTTC. The encoded protein is CASSLAGQGNYGYTF.

This clone was observed once. V gene TRBV14 combines with J gene TRBJ1-2, with a possible D match to TRBD1 (6 bases). This CDR3 is built from 13 residues. Germline CDR1 reads SGHDN; CDR2 reads FVKESK. Trimming took 6 bases from V and 2 from J, leaving 10 bases between them. CDR3 nucleotides: TGTGCCAGCAGTGGCACAGGGAACTATGGCTACACCTTC. Protein: CASSGTGNYGYTF.

This clone was detected a few times. The chain uses TRBV5-1 and TRBJ1-2; 7 nucleotides align to TRBD1. The germline CDR1 and CDR2 sequences are SGHRS and YFSETQ. V was pared by 0 bases and J by 1 base, with 0 bases of the junction left unmatched. The CDR3 has 14 amino acids. DNA of the CDR3: TGCGCCAGCAGCTTGGGACAGGGTAACTATGGCTACACCTTC. It codes for CASSLGQGNYGYTF.

The chain recombines TRBV10-1 with TRBJ2-7; D is perhaps TRBD2 (6 bases). The CDR3 sequence is 14 residues long. V was clipped by 3 bases and J by 5 bases, with 14 bases between them. Germline CDR1 and CDR2: WNHNN and SYGVQD (reference sequence). CDR3 DNA: TGCGCCAGCAGTGAACGGAGGGACGGGGACGAGCAGTACTTC. Protein sequence: CASSERRDGDEQYF.

The rearrangement links TRBV3-1 (or the pseudogene TRBV3-2) to TRBJ2-1; either TRBD1 or TRBD2 may fit D (5 bases each). The CDR3 extends over 13 amino acids. V dropped 4 bases and J dropped 10 bases, with 14 bases sitting between them. CDR1 LGHDT and CDR2 YNNKEL come from the germline V gene (reference sequence). The CDR3 spells CASSRGRLGEQFF. The CDR3 coding sequence is TGTGCCAGCAGCCGGGGGAGACTGGGGGAGCAGTTCTTC.

This rearrangement joins TRBV6-5 to TRBJ1-2, with D unresolved. Germline V gene sequence: CDR1 MNHEY, CDR2 SVGAGI. Between the trimmed V and J ends, which lost 0 bases and 4 bases, there was a span of 12 bases. This CDR3 comprises 15 residues. CDR3 residues: CASSYSSQGIYGYTF. CDR3 DNA sequence: TGTGCCAGCAGTTACTCGTCTCAAGGGATCTATGGCTACACCTTC.

The chain uses TRBV6-2 or TRBV6-3 and TRBJ2-7; 7 nucleotides match TRBD2. Germline CDR1 and CDR2: MNHEY and SVGEGT. V shed 5 bases and J 4 bases; nucleotides not matched to a gene: 11. CDR3 length: 15 residues. The chain's CDR3 is CASSDPGGPFYEQYF. The DNA of the CDR3 is TGTGCCAGCAGTGACCCGGGGGGACCTTTTTACGAGCAGTACTTC.

The chain links TRBV2 to TRBJ1-6; 8 bases line up with TRBD1. V was pared by 8 bases and J by 9 bases, with 9 bases of the junction left unmatched. This CDR3 region has 14 residues. Germline values: CDR1 SNHLY, CDR2 FYNNEI. The CDR3: CASPFDRGTSPLHF. The CDR3 coding sequence is TGTGCCAGCCCATTTGACAGGGGTACTTCACCCCTCCACTTT.

This chain joins TRBV6-5 and TRBJ1-6; a possible D gene is TRBD1 (5 bases). In germline, CDR1 is MNHEY, CDR2 SVGAGI. V gave up 0 bases and J gave up 9 bases, with 15 bases separating them. CDR3 size: 16 residues. The CDR3 spells CASSYSRSGQGSPLHF. Here the CDR3 DNA reads TGTGCCAGCAGTTACTCGAGGTCGGGGCAGGGTTCACCCCTCCACTTT.

Details on this clone: This could be a read error, since a much larger clone is one nucleotide away. The same CDR3 also results from other DNA sequences found in this sample. This chain joins TRBV18 and TRBJ1-1; D unclear. The germline V and J ends were trimmed by 5 bases and 1 base, with 11 bases remaining between them. The germline V gene has CDR1 KGHSH and CDR2 LQKENI. The CDR3 contains 14 residues. The CDR3 DNA sequence: TGTGCCAGCTCAGCTATCTCTAGGAACACTGAAGCTTTCTTT. Protein sequence: CASSAISRNTEAFF.

In its sample, this clone was seen once. This CDR3 reads CASSPPGQGAGVGAFF. The CDR3 bases are TGTGCCAGCTCACCGCCTGGACAGGGGGCAGGAGTTGGAGCTTTCTTT. This rearrangement joins TRBV18 to TRBJ1-1; 11 bases match TRBD1. The germline V gene encodes CDR1 KGHSH and CDR2 LQKENI. V shed 3 bases, J shed 10 bases, and the junction held 13 bases outside the gene matches. The CDR3 length is 16 residues.

The J gene is TRBJ2-7, the V gene TRBV21-1; TRBD1 is the table's D call and was not checked against the DNA. TRBV21-1 is termed a pseudogene. This CDR3 comprises 14 residues. DNA for the CDR3: TGTGCCAGCAGCAAACAAGGGGACATCTACGAGCAGTACGTC. Amino acids: CASSKQGDIYEQYV.

The chain carries TRBV5-1 and TRBJ2-3, with 9 bases matching TRBD2. The CDR3 covers 15 residues. V was clipped by 4 bases and J by 4 bases; unmatched bases: 7. Germline V lookup: CDR1 SGHRS, CDR2 YFSETQ. CDR3 amino acids: CASSLAGYGADTQYF. For the CDR3, the DNA is TGCGCCAGCAGCCTAGCGGGATATGGGGCAGATACGCAGTATTTT. Full variable domain (rest looked up from reference TRBV5-1 and TRBJ2-3): KAGVTQTPRYLIKTRGQQVTLSCSPISGHRSVSWYQQTPGQGLQFLFEYFSETQRNKGNFPGRFSGRQFSNSRSEMNVSTLELGDSALYLCASSLAGYGADTQYFGPGTRLTVL.

J is TRBJ1-5 and V is TRBV2; no clear D. The V end was cut by 5 bases, the J end by 0 bases, with 11 bases between. The CDR3 is 15 residues long. Germline V gene sequence: CDR1 SNHLY, CDR2 FYNNEI. The CDR3 is CASSRLRGSNQPQHF. The CDR3 region has the DNA TGTGCCAGCAGTCGTTTACGGGGTAGCAATCAGCCCCAGCATTTT.

The V call is TRBV2, the J call TRBJ1-1; a weak D match, TRBD1 (6 bases). The V and J ends lost 5 bases and 5 bases respectively, with 18 bases between them. Germline lookup yields CDR1 SNHLY and CDR2 FYNNEI. The CDR3 covers 15 residues. CDR3 region: CASSKDSRGGTEAFF. DNA of the CDR3: TGTGCCAGCAGTAAGGACAGCCGAGGGGGGACTGAAGCTTTCTTT.

On this clone: At one of its ends the junction is not consistent with the germline gene, which may arise from a read error. The chain combines TRBV19 with TRBJ1-5; D gene unclear. This CDR3 comprises 15 residues. CDR1 LNHDA and CDR2 SQIVND come from the germline V gene (reference sequence). CDR3 in amino acids: CASSTIGHSNQPQHF. The DNA for the CDR3 is TGTGCCAGCAGTACCATCGGGCATAGCAATCAGCCCCAGCATTTT.

CDR3 loop: CASSYRGQVRETQYF. The CDR3 bases are TGTGCCAGCAGTTACCGCGGACAGGTCCGGGAGACCCAGTACTTC. The gene calls are TRBV6-2 or TRBV6-3 and TRBJ2-5; the match to TRBD1 covers 7 bases. The germline V gene encodes CDR1 MNHEY and CDR2 SVGEGT. The CDR3 is made up of 15 amino acids. Trimming took 2 bases from V and 5 from J; bases not matched to a gene: 8.

V and J are TRBV5-6 and TRBJ1-6; D is ambiguous. Germline assignment: CDR1 SGHDT and CDR2 YYEEEE. V was trimmed by 0 bases and J by 7 bases, leaving 8 bases between them. This CDR3 has 14 amino acids. In nucleotides, the CDR3 is TGTGCCAGCAGCTTGGAGGGAATAAATTCACCCCTCCACTTT. This codes for CASSLEGINSPLHF.

The V gene is TRBV5-1, the J gene TRBJ2-1; D is possibly TRBD2 (5 bases). Germline CDR1 reads SGHRS; CDR2 reads YFSETQ. The CDR3 runs 15 residues. The germline V and J ends were trimmed by 4 bases and 1 base, with 12 bases remaining between them. The CDR3, as DNA: TGCGCCAGCAGCCTGGACTCGTCGTCCTACAATGAGCAGTTCTTC. This encodes CASSLDSSSYNEQFF.